This T cell receptor (beta chain) stems from a study of regulatory T cells in long-lasting Graves disease. Across the study: Antithyroid drugs had been given to newly diagnosed Graves' patients for under 3 months. Findings and caveats of the study: Those with persistent disease had in common more public clonotypes (2,741) than new patients (approximately 920).

The authors built TCR beta libraries using iRepertoire HTBI primers and Arm-PCR of CDR3 regions. One entry per CDR3 protein results from TCRdb running MiXCR on the multiplex PCR reads. The table shows 350,000 to 450,000 distinct CDR3 sequences, with 14% to 15% occurring only once. This clonotype was found many times. What it binds is not known. The ends lost 5 bases at V and 5 bases at J; junction bases unmatched: 4. CDR3 length: 15 residues. The germline V gene has CDR1 SGHNT and CDR2 YENEEA. Time point described: newly diagnosed GD, antithyroid drugs for less than 3 months. Extracted PBMC RNA gave rise to the TCR library. These sequences were also reported in another study, on T cells in Graves' hyperthyroidism and ophthalmopathy. This second report adds: Most thyroid clonotypes expanded above 0.001 were also detected in blood.

This TCR was recovered from a middle-aged woman with Graves disease. The sequences come from peripheral blood mononuclear cells (PBMCs), collected at new diagnosis, from a patient treated with antithyroid drugs. This rearrangement joins TRBV11-3 to TRBJ2-1; 12 nucleotides align to TRBD2. Written as DNA, the CDR3 is TGTGCCAGCAGCAGACGGACTAGCGGGGACAATGAGCAGTTCTTC. Its translation is CASSRRTSGDNEQFF.